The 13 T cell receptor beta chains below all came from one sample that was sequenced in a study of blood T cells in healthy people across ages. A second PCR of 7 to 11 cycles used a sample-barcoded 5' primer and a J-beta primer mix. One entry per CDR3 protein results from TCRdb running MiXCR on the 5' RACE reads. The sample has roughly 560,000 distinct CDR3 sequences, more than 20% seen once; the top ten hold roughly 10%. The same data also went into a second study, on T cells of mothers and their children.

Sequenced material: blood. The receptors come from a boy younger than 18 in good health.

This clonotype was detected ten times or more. Here the CDR3 DNA reads TGCGCCAGCAGCCAAGATCAGGCGGACTATGGCTACACCTTC. Translating it yields CASSQDQADYGYTF. The chain combines TRBV4-1 with TRBJ1-2; D is ambiguous. The CDR3 sequence is 14 residues long. V shed 0 bases and J shed 3 bases, with 8 bases lying between them. The germline gives CDR1 MGHRA, CDR2 YSYEKL.

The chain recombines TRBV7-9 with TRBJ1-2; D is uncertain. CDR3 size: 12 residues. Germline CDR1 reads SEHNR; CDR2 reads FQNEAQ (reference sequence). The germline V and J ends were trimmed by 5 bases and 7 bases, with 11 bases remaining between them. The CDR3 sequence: CASSISGSGYTF. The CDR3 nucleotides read TGTGCCAGCAGCATTTCGGGGAGTGGCTACACCTTC.

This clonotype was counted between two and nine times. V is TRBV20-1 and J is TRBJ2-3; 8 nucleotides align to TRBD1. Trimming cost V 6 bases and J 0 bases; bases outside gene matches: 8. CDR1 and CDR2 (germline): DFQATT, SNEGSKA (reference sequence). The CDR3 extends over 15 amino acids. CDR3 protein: CSARNRDRSTDTQYF. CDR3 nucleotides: TGCAGTGCCCGCAATAGGGACAGGAGCACAGATACGCAGTATTTT.

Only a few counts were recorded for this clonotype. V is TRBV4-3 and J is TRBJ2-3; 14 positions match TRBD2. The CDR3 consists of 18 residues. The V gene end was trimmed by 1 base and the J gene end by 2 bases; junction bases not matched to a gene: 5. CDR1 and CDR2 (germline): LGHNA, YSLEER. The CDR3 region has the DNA TGCGCCAGCAGCCAAGCCCGGACTAGCGGGGGGTTCACAGATACGCAGTATTTT. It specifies CASSQARTSGGFTDTQYF.

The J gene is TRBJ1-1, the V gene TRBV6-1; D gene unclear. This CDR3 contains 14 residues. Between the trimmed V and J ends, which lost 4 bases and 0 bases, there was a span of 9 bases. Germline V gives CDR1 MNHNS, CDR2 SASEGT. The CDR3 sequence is CASSVPGMNTEAFF. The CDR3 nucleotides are TGTGCCAGCAGTGTGCCAGGTATGAACACTGAAGCTTTCTTT.

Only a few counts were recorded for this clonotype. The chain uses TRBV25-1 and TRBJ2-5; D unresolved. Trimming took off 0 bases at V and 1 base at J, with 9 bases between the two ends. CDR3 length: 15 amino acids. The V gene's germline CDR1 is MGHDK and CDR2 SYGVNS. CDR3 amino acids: CASSEYVGFQETQYF. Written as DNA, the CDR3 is TGTGCCAGCAGTGAATACGTTGGATTCCAAGAGACCCAGTACTTC.

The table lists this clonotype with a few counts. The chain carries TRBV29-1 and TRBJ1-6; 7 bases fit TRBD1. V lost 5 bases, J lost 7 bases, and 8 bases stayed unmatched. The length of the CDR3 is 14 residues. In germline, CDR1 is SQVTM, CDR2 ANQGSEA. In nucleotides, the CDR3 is TGCAGCGTTTCTACGGGACAGCCCAATTCACCCCTCCACTTT. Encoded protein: CSVSTGQPNSPLHF.

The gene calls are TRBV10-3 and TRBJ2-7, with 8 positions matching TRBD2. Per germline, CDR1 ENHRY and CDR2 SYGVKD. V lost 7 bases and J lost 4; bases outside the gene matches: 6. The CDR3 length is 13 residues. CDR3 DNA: TGTGCCATCACCGGGGTAGCGGGGTACGAGCAGTACTTC. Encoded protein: CAITGVAGYEQYF.

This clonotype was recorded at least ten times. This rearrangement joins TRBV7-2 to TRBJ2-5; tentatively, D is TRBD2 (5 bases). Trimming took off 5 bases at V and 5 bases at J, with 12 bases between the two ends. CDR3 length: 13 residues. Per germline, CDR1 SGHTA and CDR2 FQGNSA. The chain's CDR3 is CASSLLAGETQYF. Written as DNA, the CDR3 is TGTGCCAGCAGCCTTCTAGCCGGCGAGACCCAGTACTTC.

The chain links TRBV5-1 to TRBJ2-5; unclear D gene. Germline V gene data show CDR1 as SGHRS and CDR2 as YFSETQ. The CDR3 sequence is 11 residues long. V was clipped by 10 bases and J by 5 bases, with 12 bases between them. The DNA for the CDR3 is TGCGCCTGCCGACTGGAGGAGACCCAGTACTTC. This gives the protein CACRLEETQYF.

CDR3: CSVGGSSLGYTF. The CDR3 coding sequence is TGCAGCGTTGGTGGATCATCGCTCGGTTACACCTTC. V is TRBV29-1 and J is TRBJ1-2; the D is unclear. Germline CDR1 is SQVTM and CDR2 is ANQGSEA. Trimming stripped 4 bases from V and 11 bases from J, with 17 bases between. There are 12 residues in the CDR3.

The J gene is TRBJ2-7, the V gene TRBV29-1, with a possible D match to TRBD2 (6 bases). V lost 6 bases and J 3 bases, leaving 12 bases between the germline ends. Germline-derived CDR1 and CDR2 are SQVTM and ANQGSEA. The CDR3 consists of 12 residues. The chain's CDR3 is CSVASGYYEQYF. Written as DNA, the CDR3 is TGCAGCGTCGCGAGCGGGTACTACGAGCAGTACTTC.

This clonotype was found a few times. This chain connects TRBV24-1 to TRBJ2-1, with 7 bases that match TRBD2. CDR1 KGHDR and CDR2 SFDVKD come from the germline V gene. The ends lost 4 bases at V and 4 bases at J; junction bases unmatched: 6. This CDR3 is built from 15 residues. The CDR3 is CATSEASGVYNEQFF. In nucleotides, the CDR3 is TGTGCCACCAGTGAGGCCAGCGGGGTATACAATGAGCAGTTCTTC.